Sequencing of this T cell receptor beta chain was carried out in a study of CD8 T cells in ankylosing spondylitis. Generation of TCR beta libraries employed quantitative 5'-RACE incorporating molecular barcodes. TCRdb used MiXCR to reprocess the 5' RACE reads, holding one entry per CDR3 protein. The data show about 320,000 distinct CDR3 sequences, approximately 10% seen once. The sample holds many counts of this clonotype. The antigen remains undetermined. Study results and caveats: In ankylosing spondylitis blood, a motif of several highly homologous TCR beta variants appeared characteristic.

Unmatched junction bases numbered 9, after V lost 11 bases and J lost 7 bases. The length of the CDR3 is 13 residues. CDR1 and CDR2 from the germline V gene are MDHEN and SYDVKM. V and J are TRBV28 and TRBJ1-4; TRBD1 matches 8 bases. The receptor was derived from a female donor with ankylosing spondylitis or in good health (not recorded which). The sample consisted of blood, either unsorted or a sorted T cell fraction (not recorded which). The CDR3 DNA reads TGTGCCCTCCGCGGACAGGGCAGTGAAAAACTGTTTTTT. Its translation is CALRGQGSEKLFF. Variable domain in full (rest from reference TRBV28 and TRBJ1-4): DVKVTQSSRYLVKRTGEKVFLECVQDMDHENMFWYRQDPGLGLRLIYFSYDVKMKEKGDIPEGYSVSREKKERFSLILESASTNQTSMYLCALRGQGSEKLFFGSGTQLSVL.